The subject of this entry is one TCR beta chain. Trimming took 6 bases from V and 3 from J, leaving 10 bases between them. Germline-derived CDR1 and CDR2 are MRHNA and SNTAGT. The CDR3 has 13 amino acids. The data belong to a study of blood T cell repertoires in COVID-19. For the study at large: Samples taken during acute and convalescent COVID-19 were collected in the United States, Italy and Spain. From T cells, B-cell-depleted T cells, or PBMCs came the material, which was cDNA or gDNA.

In the study's own analysis: Reference gene primer amplification gave estimated nucleated cell counts. Clones were sequenced by immunoSEQ multiplex PCR, and TCRdb holds only the in-frame ones, with some missing. That table is the source of V, J and clone size, and D and trimming were worked out from the DNA. This sample has 140,000 or so clones, with approximately 90% found just once. The sequence derives from a human donor in a cohort sampled during active COVID-19. The specimen sequenced was peripheral blood. The rearrangement uses TRBV6-4 and TRBJ2-3; D is unresolved. The chain's CDR3 is CASSQVTTDTQYF. DNA of the CDR3: TGTGCCAGCAGCCAAGTAACTACAGATACGCAGTATTTT.